The next 22 T cell receptor beta chains were all read from a single sample in a study of T cells after yellow fever vaccination. TCRdb analysed the 5' RACE reads with MiXCR anew, one entry per CDR3 protein. This table has about 250,000 distinct CDR3 sequences, roughly 3.7% appearing once. Source: PBMCs, taken 15 days after the yellow fever booster vaccination. These receptors were taken from a man aged 18 to 29 who received the YFV17D yellow fever vaccine.

This clonotype was found many times. The rearrangement links TRBV28 to TRBJ1-2, with D tentatively TRBD1 (5 bases). Germline loops: CDR1 MDHEN, CDR2 SYDVKM. This CDR3 contains 13 residues. V was shortened by 6 bases and J by 10 bases, with 18 bases between the two germline ends. The CDR3 DNA sequence: TGTGCCAGCAGCGAGATTCAGGGACGGGACTACACCTTC. This encodes CASSEIQGRDYTF.

This clonotype was seen repeatedly, ten times or more. The J gene is TRBJ2-5, the V gene TRBV7-9; possible D gene TRBD1, 6 bases. Germline CDR1 SEHNR, CDR2 FQNEAQ (reference sequence). The CDR3 sequence is 13 residues long. Trimming took off 5 bases at V and 3 bases at J, with 10 bases between the two ends. The CDR3 loop is CASSPDSKETQYF. In nucleotides, the CDR3 is TGTGCCAGCAGCCCGGACAGTAAAGAGACCCAGTACTTC.

This clonotype was seen many times. CDR3 sequence reads: CASSSIMGTEAFF. CDR3 DNA sequence: TGTGCCAGCAGCTCCATAATGGGCACTGAAGCTTTCTTT. The chain employs TRBV3-1 and TRBJ1-1; D gene ambiguous. The germline V and J ends were trimmed by 5 bases and 4 bases, with 11 bases remaining between them. CDR1 is LGHDT, CDR2 YNNKEL, per germline (reference sequence). The CDR3 covers 13 residues.

This clonotype was found many times. This chain connects TRBV29-1 to TRBJ2-7; D is possibly TRBD1 (5 bases). V was trimmed by 4 bases and J by 0 bases, leaving 19 bases between them. Looked up from germline, CDR1 is SQVTM and CDR2 is ANQGSEA. The CDR3 sequence is 16 residues long. The CDR3 reads CSVAVKGHLSSYEQYF. The CDR3 coding sequence is TGCAGCGTTGCGGTAAAAGGACACCTAAGCTCCTACGAGCAGTACTTC.

This rearrangement joins TRBV15 to TRBJ2-1, with D unresolved. The CDR3 consists of 13 residues. The ends were cut back, 0 bases at V and 8 bases at J, with 8 bases in the middle. Looked up from germline, CDR1 is LNHNV and CDR2 is YYDKDF (reference sequence). The CDR3 DNA reads as TGTGCCACCAGCAGAGATGGAAGGGATGAGCAGTTCTTC. Translating it yields CATSRDGRDEQFF.

This clonotype was detected ten times or more. The V and J genes are TRBV7-3 and TRBJ2-3, with 9 bases fitting TRBD1. Trimming cost V 4 bases and J 3 bases; bases outside gene matches: 2. Germline V lookup: CDR1 SGHTA, CDR2 FQGTGA. The CDR3 extends over 14 amino acids. Here the CDR3 reads CASSSGQGTDTQYF. DNA of the CDR3: TGTGCCAGCAGCTCCGGACAGGGGACAGATACGCAGTATTTT.

This clonotype was seen ten or more times. The V and J genes are TRBV20-1 and TRBJ2-5; D may be TRBD2 (5 bases). V dropped 7 bases and J dropped 4 bases, with 13 bases sitting between them. CDR3 length equals 12 residues. Germline V CDR1 and CDR2: DFQATT, SNEGSKA (reference sequence). The chain's CDR3 is CSDPGSGETQYF. CDR3 bases: TGCAGTGATCCGGGGTCAGGAGAGACCCAGTACTTC.

This clonotype came up many times. The J gene is TRBJ1-4, the V gene TRBV10-3, with TRBD1 as a possible D gene (5 bases). This CDR3 spans 13 amino acids. Trimming left V 4 bases short and J 8 bases short, with 11 bases between. CDR1 and CDR2 (germline): ENHRY, SYGVKD. DNA of the CDR3: TGTGCCATCAGTGGGTCGGCAGGGGAAAAACTGTTTTTT. Its protein product is CAISGSAGEKLFF.

This clonotype was found many times. This sequence joins TRBV7-2 and TRBJ2-2; a possible D gene is TRBD1 (6 bases). The CDR3 totals 14 residues. Trimming removed 2 bases at V and 3 bases at J, with 7 bases between. Germline assignment: CDR1 SGHTA and CDR2 FQGNSA. The CDR3: CASSLYRDTGELFF. CDR3 sequence (DNA): TGTGCCAGCAGCTTATACAGGGACACCGGGGAGCTGTTTTTT.

This clonotype occurred many times. V usage is TRBV6-6 and J usage is TRBJ2-1; TRBD2 matches at 13 bases. J gave up 9 bases and V 4 bases, and 9 bases lay outside the gene matches. From germline, CDR1 is MNHNY and CDR2 SVGAGI (reference sequence). The CDR3 runs to 16 residues. The CDR3 spells CASSSTTSGGAGEQFF. The CDR3 coding sequence is TGTGCCAGCAGTTCCACTACTAGCGGGGGGGCAGGTGAGCAGTTCTTC.

This clonotype was seen ten or more times. This chain uses TRBV5-1 with TRBJ1-1; tentative D call: TRBD1 (6 bases). Germline loops: CDR1 SGHRS, CDR2 YFSETQ. Trimming cost V 2 bases and J 2 bases, with 13 bases left between them. The CDR3 loop spans 15 amino acids. CDR3 sequence: CASSFGTTRNTEAFF. CDR3 coding DNA: TGCGCCAGCAGCTTTGGGACAACCCGTAACACTGAAGCTTTCTTT.

This clonotype has a handful of counts. The chain combines TRBV20-1 with TRBJ1-5; 9 positions agree with TRBD1. Trimming took 4 bases from V and 8 from J; bases not matched to a gene: 6. Germline CDR1 reads DFQATT; CDR2 reads SNEGSKA (reference sequence). The CDR3 has 13 residues. CDR3: CSATTGGWEPQHF. In DNA form, the CDR3 reads TGCAGTGCTACCACAGGGGGCTGGGAGCCCCAGCATTTT.

Many counts were recorded for this clonotype. The V and J genes are TRBV23-1 and TRBJ2-1, with D perhaps TRBD1 (5 bases). TRBV23-1 is filed as an ORF, its function uncertain. The CDR3 runs 17 residues. Trimming took off 0 bases at V and 3 bases at J, with 15 bases between the two ends. This CDR3 is CASSQSRAGKNYNEQFF. The CDR3 nucleotides read TGCGCCAGCAGTCAATCGAGAGCAGGGAAAAACTACAATGAGCAGTTCTTC.

The table lists this clonotype with many counts. The V and J genes are TRBV3-1 and TRBJ2-2, with a tentative D call TRBD2 (6 bases). The V gene lost 6 bases and the J gene lost 5 bases, with 13 bases spanning the gap. The V gene's germline CDR1 is LGHDT and CDR2 YNNKEL (reference sequence). The CDR3 loop spans 14 amino acids. CDR3: CASRRDGETGELFF. Here the CDR3 DNA reads TGTGCCAGCAGGCGGGACGGAGAAACCGGGGAGCTGTTTTTT. The complete variable domain, with remaining parts taken from reference TRBV3-1 and TRBJ2-2, reads DTAVSQTPKYLVTQMGNDKSIKCEQNLGHDTMYWYKQDSKKFLKIMFSYNNKELIINETVPNRFSPKSPDKAHLNLHINSLELGDSAVYFCASRRDGETGELFFGEGSRLTVL.

This clonotype was picked up many times. The CDR3 DNA follows: TGCAGTGCTAGAGATCCCTGGGACAGGTCCTCGCATGGCTACACCTTC. This codes for CSARDPWDRSSHGYTF. The chain carries TRBV20-1 and TRBJ1-2; 8 nucleotides align to TRBD1. CDR1 is DFQATT and CDR2 is SNEGSKA in the germline V gene (reference sequence). The CDR3 runs to 16 residues. V lost 0 bases to trimming and J lost 6 bases; unmatched junction nucleotides: 12.

This clonotype was recorded at least ten times. The V gene is TRBV7-2, the J gene TRBJ1-6; 7 bases match TRBD1. CDR1 SGHTA and CDR2 FQGNSA come from the germline V gene. There are 15 residues in the CDR3. V trimming: 2 bases; J trimming: 5 bases; junction bases outside the gene matches: 3. The CDR3 is CASSLQTGNNSPLHF. CDR3 bases: TGTGCCAGCAGCTTACAGACAGGGAATAATTCACCCCTCCACTTT.

The table lists this clonotype with many counts. The chain recombines TRBV6-5 with TRBJ1-4, with D perhaps TRBD1 (6 bases). The CDR3 has 14 residues. The germline V and J ends were trimmed by 0 bases and 7 bases, with 9 bases remaining between them. The V gene's germline CDR1 is MNHEY and CDR2 SVGAGI. The CDR3 reads CASSYSQGSEKLFF. CDR3 sequence (DNA): TGTGCCAGCAGTTACTCCCAGGGGAGTGAAAAACTGTTTTTT.

This chain links TRBV29-1 with TRBJ1-1; 8 bases match TRBD1. This CDR3 comprises 11 residues. J lost 11 bases, V lost 1 base, and 3 bases had no gene match. Germline assignment: CDR1 SQVTM and CDR2 ANQGSEA. CDR3 region: CSVEGTGSAFF. CDR3 nucleotides: TGCAGCGTTGAAGGGACAGGGTCCGCTTTCTTT.

At least ten counts were recorded for this clonotype. This chain links TRBV20-1 with TRBJ2-7; 10 bases fit TRBD1. Germline CDR1 reads DFQATT; CDR2 reads SNEGSKA (reference sequence). J was trimmed by 4 bases and V by 3 bases; bases with no gene match: 6. The CDR3 sequence is 14 residues long. Here the CDR3 reads CSASDRQGAYEQYF. For the CDR3, the DNA is TGCAGTGCTAGTGATAGACAGGGGGCATACGAGCAGTACTTC.

This clonotype was seen many times. V gene TRBV6-6 combines with J gene TRBJ1-2, with 9 bases matching TRBD1. V shed 6 bases and J 6 bases; nucleotides not matched to a gene: 8. The CDR3 has 14 amino acids. Germline V gene sequence: CDR1 MNHNY, CDR2 SVGAGI (reference sequence). The CDR3, as DNA: TGTGCCAGCAGCCTCGGGACAGGGTACGATGGCTACACCTTC. This encodes CASSLGTGYDGYTF.

There are many counts of this clonotype. The chain joins TRBV7-2 to TRBJ1-5; perhaps TRBD1 as D (6 bases). Per germline, CDR1 SGHTA and CDR2 FQGNSA. The ends were cut back, 3 bases at V and 4 bases at J, with 10 bases in the middle. The CDR3 runs 14 residues. The CDR3 region has the DNA TGTGCCAGCAGCTTTACAGGGCCTAATCAGCCCCAGCATTTT. It translates to CASSFTGPNQPQHF.

Many counts were recorded for this clonotype. V is TRBV20-1 and J is TRBJ1-5; D might be TRBD1 (5 bases). V dropped 6 bases and J dropped 9 bases, with 27 bases sitting between them. Germline loops: CDR1 DFQATT, CDR2 SNEGSKA (reference sequence). The CDR3 length is 16 residues. Here the CDR3 DNA reads TGCAGTGCCCTCGAGGTTTTAGACGGGACCCTGATGCCCCAGCATTTT. It codes for CSALEVLDGTLMPQHF.